This T cell receptor (beta chain) was recovered during a study of PD-L1 blockade in urothelial cancer. Time point given: pretreatment peripheral blood. Pretreatment sampling and on-treatment sampling together yielded between 1 and 8 samples for each patient. The table came from immunoSEQ multiplex PCR; TCRdb's copy has only in-frame clones and leaves some out. Counted here are tens of thousands of clones, roughly four fifths occurring once; the ten biggest clones make up 6.8%. The V end lost 4 bases, the J end lost 4 bases, and 17 bases lay between the germline ends. The CDR3 has 16 residues. The germline V gene has CDR1 MNHEY and CDR2 SMNVEV (reference sequence).

This clonotype was sampled from a man between 60 and 70 years old with urothelial cancer. J is TRBJ1-5 and V is TRBV27; D may be TRBD1 (5 bases). The sample here was PBMCs, taken around atezolizumab (anti-PD-L1) treatment. This CDR3 reads CASSYSQGLGNQPQHF. The CDR3 DNA reads TGTGCCAGCAGTTATAGCCAGGGATTGGGAAATCAGCCCCAGCATTTT.